A selection of T cell receptor beta chains follows, all from one sample in a study of cytotoxic CD8 clonotypes in ibrutinib-treated CLL. Sequencing was performed with immunoSEQ multiplex PCR; in TCRdb, only in-frame clones are kept and a portion is missing. The sample includes about 160,000 clones, 70% to 90% of them seen just once. The sample was PBMCs, taken at disease progression, from a patient treated with ibrutinib. The receptors here all came from a human donor with chronic lymphocytic leukemia. Both conserved end residues are trimmed from each CDR3.

V gene	J gene	CDR3 protein
TRBV19	TRBJ2-7	ASSQNRASQSEQY
TRBV6-5	TRBJ2-1	ASSYESGRAHEQF
TRBV6-6	TRBJ2-7	ASRGFGQGEQY
TRBV14	TRBJ2-7	ASSPGLAGTLSYEQY
TRBV15	TRBJ2-5	ATSRDLGETQY
TRBV5-4	TRBJ1-1	ASSLHQGAGTEAF
TRBV19	TRBJ2-2	ASSINRASNTGELF
TRBV4-3	TRBJ2-2	ASSQGLAGGPSGELF
TRBV6-6	TRBJ2-3	ASSRDSLAQY
TRBV19	TRBJ2-1	ASKATGVLYNEQF
TRBV19	TRBJ1-2	ASSYGTGLPGYT
TRBV5-1	TRBJ1-1	ASSRLALDTEAF
TRBV7-9	TRBJ2-1	ASSAATGGESKF
TRBV10-2	TRBJ1-1	ASSAGGRTEAF
TRBV25-1	TRBJ2-3	ASSDIGREPGTDTQY
TRBV14	TRBJ2-5	ASSRARQETQY
TRBV19	TRBJ2-5	ASRAPGGPLETQY
TRBV9	TRBJ2-3	ASNAGEYIADTQY
TRBV2	TRBJ2-1	ASSLGTGKKF
TRBV9	TRBJ2-2	ASSVELATDTGELF
TRBV4-1	TRBJ2-4	ASSQEGLENIQY
TRBV13	TRBJ2-7	ASSLGSGTYEQY
TRBV7-6	TRBJ2-2	ASSPPEQTGELF
TRBV10-3	TRBJ2-5	AISAPDRGKTQY
TRBV30	TRBJ2-7	AWSLGGSYEQY
TRBV9	TRBJ2-2	ASSVISSGELF
TRBV7-2	TRBJ1-3	ASSLVRGPGNTIY
TRBV18	TRBJ2-7	ASSPSGAYYEQY
TRBV30	TRBJ2-3	AWSVGLRGTDTQY
TRBV13	TRBJ1-2	ASSQGRNYGYT
TRBV11-3	TRBJ1-2	ASSLEQGRYGYT
TRBV7-2	TRBJ2-7	ASSLDEWYEQY
TRBV5-1	TRBJ2-5	ASSSGTGQETQY
TRBV9	TRBJ2-2	ASSASQGAVGELF
TRBV5-6	TRBJ2-2	ASSPPAFWGGELF
TRBV7-9	TRBJ2-5	ASSFRGSGRAQQETQY
TRBV27	TRBJ2-3	ASRLRGTDTQY
TRBV5-1	TRBJ1-4	ASSLAPRAPNEKLF
TRBV19	TRBJ2-7	ASSSIAGASTYEQY
TRBV7-9	TRBJ1-1	ASSLDRLNTEAF
TRBV5-4	TRBJ2-1	ASSPELTAEQF
TRBV19	TRBJ1-3	ASSISQKGNTIY
TRBV27	TRBJ1-2	ASSLTDADSRFYGYT
TRBV9	TRBJ1-1	ASSPRVSTEAF
TRBV28	TRBJ2-4	ASRGIALAKNIQY
TRBV5-1	TRBJ2-1	ASSPEGPPSYNEQF
TRBV27	TRBJ2-7	ASSLRDRLYEQY
TRBV4-1	TRBJ2-7	ASSQGNRVSDEQY
TRBV19	TRBJ2-7	ASSIRQGINEQY
TRBV10-1	TRBJ1-1	ASSGPGRTEAF
TRBV6-5	TRBJ2-1	ASSYYSPLNNEQF
TRBV10-3	TRBJ2-7	AISEASAYTSYEQY
TRBV28	TRBJ2-1	ASSAGTSSYNEQF
TRBV6-5	TRBJ2-1	ASTNYQRDEQF
TRBV7-9	TRBJ1-1	ASSQDGNTEAF
TRBV15	TRBJ2-5	ATSRDSGTETQY
TRBV5-6	TRBJ1-5	ASSQKLGNQPQH